These 29 T cell receptor beta chains originate from one sample sequenced in a study of T cells in tuberculosis. Here immunoSEQ multiplex PCR was the method, and the copy in TCRdb shows in-frame clones only, minus some. The sample yields approximately 40,000 clones, around 94% seen once. The time point: new active TB diagnosis, blood taken before or within 7 days of starting treatment. This material consisted of PBMCs, taken at tuberculosis diagnosis. The receptor set was obtained from an adult with tuberculosis.

The chain has TRBV11-2 and TRBJ1-3; weak D call: TRBD1 (5 bases). This CDR3 is 16 amino acids long. The ends were cut back, 0 bases at V and 1 base at J, with 10 bases in the middle. Germline V gene lookup returns CDR1 SGHAT and CDR2 FQNNGV. The chain's CDR3 is CASSLDPGWSGNTIYF. CDR3 DNA: TGTGCCAGCAGCTTAGATCCAGGGTGGTCTGGAAACACCATATATTTT.

V is TRBV2 and J is TRBJ1-2, with 10 bases that match TRBD1. Germline-derived CDR1 and CDR2 are SNHLY and FYNNEI. V lost 6 bases, J lost 7 bases, and 11 bases stayed unmatched. The CDR3 is 15 residues long. The CDR3 is CASSPTRDRGSGYTF. The CDR3 DNA sequence: TGTGCCAGCAGCCCAACCCGGGACAGGGGCTCTGGCTACACCTTC.

The V and J genes are TRBV5-5 and TRBJ1-2; tentative D call: TRBD1 (6 bases). Per germline, CDR1 SGHKS and CDR2 YYEKEE (reference sequence). The CDR3 contains 12 residues. Trimming took off 4 bases at V and 6 bases at J, with 10 bases between the two ends. CDR3 in amino acids: CASSPGQNGYTF. DNA for the CDR3: TGTGCCAGCAGCCCCGGACAGAATGGCTACACCTTC.

The V gene is TRBV6-6, the J gene TRBJ2-7, with D possibly being TRBD1 (6 bases). The CDR3 runs 14 residues. The germline V gene encodes CDR1 MNHNY and CDR2 SVGAGI (reference sequence). The CDR3: CSTLDRDKTYEQYF. The CDR3 DNA reads TGTTCAACCCTGGACCGGGACAAGACCTACGAGCAGTACTTC.

J is TRBJ1-5 and V is TRBV5-1, with 7 bases identical to TRBD1. V lost 0 bases to trimming and J lost 4 bases; unmatched junction nucleotides: 1. The germline V gene encodes CDR1 SGHRS and CDR2 YFSETQ. This CDR3 spans 14 amino acids. The CDR3 bases are TGCGCCAGCAGCTTGGACAGGGGAAATCAGCCCCAGCATTTT. The encoded protein is CASSLDRGNQPQHF.

The CDR3 DNA is TGCGCCAGCAGTGAATCGGGGGAAGGACGCGAGCAGTACTTC. This gives the protein CASSESGEGREQYF. This sequence joins TRBV10-2 and TRBJ2-7; D may be TRBD2 (6 bases). V was trimmed by 3 bases and J by 6 bases, leaving 15 bases between them. Germline-derived CDR1 and CDR2 are WSHSY and SAAADI. This CDR3 has 14 amino acids.

The V call is TRBV9, the J call TRBJ2-7, with TRBD2 matching 7 bases. Germline V gene sequence: CDR1 SGDLS, CDR2 YYNGEE. This CDR3 contains 13 residues. Trimming took 4 bases from V and 4 from J; bases not matched to a gene: 5. CDR3 nucleotide sequence: TGTGCCAGCAGCCCTTGGGGGGGGTACGAGCAGTACTTC. It yields the protein CASSPWGGYEQYF.

This clone was found once. The chain employs TRBV19 and TRBJ2-2; D remains ambiguous. V was trimmed by 1 base and J by 0 bases, leaving 9 bases between them. Per germline, CDR1 LNHDA and CDR2 SQIVND (reference sequence). This CDR3 is built from 16 residues. In DNA form, the CDR3 reads TGTGCCAGTAGTATAGTGGGCCTCTCGAACACCGGGGAGCTGTTTTTT. As protein: CASSIVGLSNTGELFF. The full variable domain, its missing parts supplied by reference TRBV19 and TRBJ2-2, is DGGITQSPKYLFRKEGQNVTLSCEQNLNHDAMYWYRQDPGQGLRLIYYSQIVNDFQKGDIAEGYSVSREKKESFPLTVTSAQKNPTAFYLCASSIVGLSNTGELFFGEGSRLTVL.

The J gene is TRBJ1-1, the V gene TRBV6-5; D ambiguous. CDR1 MNHEY and CDR2 SVGAGI come from the germline V gene. The CDR3 extends over 14 amino acids. The V gene lost 0 bases and the J gene lost 11 bases, with 16 bases spanning the gap. CDR3 protein: CASSYSAGPAEAFF. CDR3 coding DNA: TGTGCCAGCAGTTACTCCGCGGGCCCCGCCGAGGCTTTCTTT.

The J gene is TRBJ1-1, the V gene TRBV5-1; a possible D gene is TRBD1 (5 bases). V was cut by 5 bases and J by 1 base, with 9 bases left in between. In germline, CDR1 is SGHRS, CDR2 YFSETQ. The CDR3 extends over 13 amino acids. The CDR3 sequence: CASSKQENTEAFF. Here the CDR3 DNA reads TGCGCCAGCAGTAAACAGGAGAACACTGAAGCTTTCTTT.

This clone was picked up one time. The chain has TRBV9 and TRBJ1-2; maybe TRBD1 (5 bases). CDR1 is SGDLS and CDR2 is YYNGEE in the germline V gene. The V and J ends lost 0 bases and 5 bases respectively, with 17 bases between them. This CDR3 comprises 16 residues. CDR3 DNA sequence: TGTGCCAGCAGCGTAGCTACGGGACTCAGTTTATATGGCTACACCTTC. It is translated as CASSVATGLSLYGYTF.

This clone was observed once. The rearrangement joins TRBV12-5 to TRBJ2-7, with D hard to call. V was cut by 3 bases and J by 2 bases, with 8 bases left in between. Germline-derived CDR1 and CDR2 are LGHNT and FRNRAP. This CDR3 comprises 13 residues. The CDR3 nucleotides read TGTGCTAGTGGTTTAGCCGGTACCTACGAGCAGTACTTC. The encoded protein is CASGLAGTYEQYF.

This chain joins TRBV9 and TRBJ1-2; the D is unclear. The V gene's germline CDR1 is SGDLS and CDR2 YYNGEE. Trimming removed 0 bases from V and 8 bases from J, with 11 bases in between. CDR3 length equals 13 residues. As DNA, the CDR3 is TGTGCCAGCAGCGTAGAGCGCCACTTCGGCTACACCTTC. Its translation is CASSVERHFGYTF.

This CDR3 reads CATPGDTPVVYYEQYF. CDR3 DNA sequence: TGTGCCACCCCTGGGGACACGCCGGTGGTCTACTACGAGCAGTACTTC. V and J are TRBV19 and TRBJ2-7, with a weak D call TRBD1 (6 bases). The CDR3 is 16 residues long. Germline loops: CDR1 LNHDA, CDR2 SQIVND (reference sequence). Between the trimmed V and J ends, which lost 10 bases and 3 bases, there was a span of 25 bases.

The V and J genes are TRBV4-3 and TRBJ2-3, with 7 bases matching TRBD1. Unmatched junction bases numbered 5, after V lost 0 bases and J lost 8 bases. CDR1 and CDR2 (germline): LGHNA, YSLEER. There are 14 residues in the CDR3. CDR3 DNA: TGCGCCAGCAGCCAAGATCTCAAGGGGGCTACGCAGTATTTT. Residues: CASSQDLKGATQYF.

The chain has TRBV5-1 and TRBJ2-3, with TRBD2 identical over 14 bases. Germline loops: CDR1 SGHRS, CDR2 YFSETQ. V shed 4 bases and J 5 bases; nucleotides not matched to a gene: 3. CDR3 length equals 15 residues. The CDR3 DNA reads TGCGCCAGCAGCCCCGGGACTAGCGGGGGAGATACGCAGTATTTT. This sequence encodes CASSPGTSGGDTQYF.

There are a few counts of this clone. The genes are TRBV28 and TRBJ1-3; D not resolved. V shed 7 bases and J shed 0 bases, with 25 bases lying between them. CDR3 length: 19 residues. Germline V CDR1 and CDR2: MDHEN, SYDVKM. The CDR3 loop reads CASTERAPKSGLSGNTIYF. In DNA form, the CDR3 reads TGTGCCAGCACCGAGAGGGCCCCTAAAAGCGGCCTCTCTGGAAACACCATATATTTT.

The CDR3 DNA is TGTGCCAGCAGTTACTCTCGAGGACAGGGGAGCTATGGCTACACCTTC. Protein product: CASSYSRGQGSYGYTF. V usage is TRBV6-5 and J usage is TRBJ1-2; 9 bases align to TRBD1. The CDR3 has 16 residues. CDR1 MNHEY and CDR2 SVGAGI come from the germline V gene. With 0 bases clipped from V and 4 bases from J, the junction kept 6 bases outside the gene matches.

The chain employs TRBV6-5 and TRBJ1-2; TRBD1 is a possible D gene (6 bases). The germline CDR1 and CDR2 sequences are MNHEY and SVGAGI. The CDR3 covers 12 residues. V was cut by 6 bases and J by 6 bases, with 11 bases left in between. CDR3 sequence: CASRGDTHGYTF. CDR3 DNA: TGTGCCAGCAGGGGGGACACCCATGGCTACACCTTC.

The V and J genes are TRBV11-2 and TRBJ1-3, with a tentative D call TRBD1 (6 bases). With 1 base removed from V and 3 bases from J, the gap between germline ends came to 7 bases. CDR3 length equals 14 residues. Germline V gene lookup returns CDR1 SGHAT and CDR2 FQNNGV. The CDR3: CASSLAGDGNTIYF. The CDR3 bases are TGTGCCAGCAGCTTAGCAGGGGATGGAAACACCATATATTTT.

This chain links TRBV6-6 with TRBJ2-7; TRBD1 aligns across 7 bases. V lost 4 bases, J lost 2 bases, and 5 bases stayed unmatched. The CDR3 extends over 14 amino acids. Germline CDR1 MNHNY, CDR2 SVGAGI (reference sequence). The CDR3 loop is CASSLSGQTYEQYF. In DNA form, the CDR3 reads TGTGCCAGCAGTTTATCGGGACAGACCTACGAGCAGTACTTC.

This sequence joins TRBV7-9 and TRBJ1-6; 8 nucleotides agree with TRBD1. The CDR3 extends over 14 amino acids. Trimming at V came to 4 bases and at J to 10 bases, leaving 6 bases not matched to a gene. Germline loops: CDR1 SEHNR, CDR2 FQNEAQ (reference sequence). CDR3 DNA: TGTGCCAGCAGCTCATCGACAGGGGACTCACCCCTCCACTTT. Encoded protein: CASSSSTGDSPLHF.

This chain connects TRBV19 to TRBJ1-1; no firm D call. Trimming stripped 3 bases from V and 1 base from J, with 9 bases between. Germline V gives CDR1 LNHDA, CDR2 SQIVND (reference sequence). The CDR3 is 14 residues long. CDR3 sequence reads: CASSITPGNTEAFF. For the CDR3, the DNA is TGTGCCAGTAGTATCACCCCCGGGAACACTGAAGCTTTCTTT.

V and J are TRBV10-3 and TRBJ1-1, with a tentative D call TRBD1 (5 bases). V was shortened by 4 bases and J by 3 bases, with 12 bases between the two germline ends. CDR1 is ENHRY, CDR2 SYGVKD, per germline. This CDR3 has 14 residues. CDR3 sequence (DNA): TGTGCCATCAGTGGGACGGACAAGTACACTGAAGCTTTCTTT. Amino acids: CAISGTDKYTEAFF.

This clone came up once. This chain joins TRBV6-5 and TRBJ1-2; D perhaps matches TRBD1 (5 bases). V gave up 7 bases and J gave up 6 bases, with 15 bases separating them. Per the germline V gene, CDR1 is MNHEY and CDR2 is SVGAGI. This CDR3 contains 13 residues. Here the CDR3 reads CASKPPGRHGYTF. The CDR3 DNA reads TGTGCCAGCAAACCACCAGGGAGGCATGGCTACACCTTC.

The chain couples TRBV19 to TRBJ1-5; 8 bases match TRBD1. Trimming at V came to 7 bases and at J to 9 bases, leaving 14 bases not matched to a gene. CDR3 length equals 15 residues. Germline assignment: CDR1 LNHDA and CDR2 SQIVND (reference sequence). The DNA of the CDR3 is TGTGCCAGTATCAAACCCGGGACAGGTGATCGGCCCCAGCATTTT. Translating it yields CASIKPGTGDRPQHF.

The V call is TRBV28, the J call TRBJ1-1; D gene ambiguous. Trimming removed 3 bases from V and 2 bases from J, with 7 bases in between. The length of the CDR3 is 13 residues. Germline CDR1 and CDR2: MDHEN and SYDVKM. CDR3 nucleotides: TGTGCCAGCAGTTTCACGAGAAACACTGAAGCTTTCTTT. Encoded protein: CASSFTRNTEAFF.

CDR3 bases: TGTGCCAGCAGCTTAGGAGGTTATAACACCGGGGAGCTGTTTTTT. It yields the protein CASSLGGYNTGELFF. The chain carries TRBV7-2 and TRBJ2-2; D remains unclear. V dropped 1 base and J dropped 2 bases, with 8 bases sitting between them. The CDR3 consists of 15 residues. Per germline, CDR1 SGHTA and CDR2 FQGNSA.

V usage is TRBV2 and J usage is TRBJ1-2; D is possibly TRBD1 (5 bases). Germline V lookup: CDR1 SNHLY, CDR2 FYNNEI. V shed 6 bases and J shed 4 bases, with 12 bases lying between them. The CDR3 contains 13 residues. CDR3 amino acids: CASRQQASYGYTF. As DNA, the CDR3 is TGTGCCAGCAGGCAACAGGCCAGCTATGGCTACACCTTC.